This T cell receptor (beta chain) is drawn from a study of blood T cell repertoires in COVID-19. About the study: T cells, B-cell-depleted T cells, or PBMCs supplied cDNA or gDNA.

This CDR3 contains 13 residues. V lost 4 bases, J lost 7 bases, and 11 bases lay in between. Germline V gene lookup returns CDR1 LNHDA and CDR2 SQIVND (reference sequence). TCRdb's table, derived via immunoSEQ multiplex PCR, lists solely in-frame clones and lacks some. The sample shows tens of thousands of clones, 80% to 85% of them seen only once. The chain employs TRBV19 and TRBJ1-5; the D gene is possibly TRBD1 (5 bases). The TCR sequence derives from a human donor in a cohort sampled during active COVID-19. Sequencing used peripheral blood. The CDR3: CASSTQGHQPQHF. The CDR3 nucleotides read TGTGCCAGTAGTACCCAGGGTCACCAGCCCCAGCATTTT.